The 27 T cell receptor beta chains below were found in one sample sequenced in a study of T cells in localized non-small cell lung cancer. Libraries were prepared by immunoSEQ multiplex PCR; TCRdb keeps only in-frame clonotypes and omits some of them. The sample records around 29,000 clones, roughly 91% being singletons. The specimen comprised peripheral blood, sampled before any cancer treatment. These receptors all come from a woman between 35 and 70 years old with stage I lung adenocarcinoma.

The J gene is TRBJ1-5, the V gene TRBV9; possibly TRBD1 for D (6 bases). CDR1 is SGDLS, CDR2 YYNGEE, per germline. CDR3 length equals 14 residues. The V and J ends lost 4 bases and 1 base respectively, with 9 bases between them. CDR3 amino acids: CASSPQGSNQPQHF. Written as DNA, the CDR3 is TGTGCCAGCAGCCCCCAGGGGAGCAATCAGCCCCAGCATTTT.

The chain has TRBV9 and TRBJ1-2; possible D gene TRBD1, 6 bases. The V gene's germline CDR1 is SGDLS and CDR2 YYNGEE. This CDR3 comprises 14 residues. V lost 6 bases, J lost 4 bases, and 16 bases lay in between. The CDR3 DNA sequence: TGTGCCAGCAACCCTGGGGGGGCCGGCTATGGCTACACCTTC. Translating gives CASNPGGAGYGYTF.

The chain recombines TRBV6-6 with TRBJ2-7; D is uncertain. V lost 5 bases and J lost 3, with 11 bases in between. The CDR3 runs to 13 residues. Germline lookup yields CDR1 MNHNY and CDR2 SVGAGI (reference sequence). CDR3 in amino acids: CASSPDGYYEQYF. The DNA of the CDR3 is TGTGCCAGCAGTCCGGACGGATACTACGAGCAGTACTTC.

The chain recombines TRBV7-8 with TRBJ1-2; D gene unclear. CDR1 SGHVS and CDR2 FQNEAQ come from the germline V gene. The CDR3 has 13 residues. The ends were cut back, 1 base at V and 8 bases at J, with 11 bases in the middle. DNA for the CDR3: TGTGCCAGCAGCTTAGGGCCCGGTGCCGGCTACACCTTC. Protein: CASSLGPGAGYTF.

The CDR3 reads CASSNPGLNYGYTF. The CDR3 DNA reads as TGTGCCAGTAGTAACCCGGGACTCAACTATGGCTACACCTTC. The rearrangement links TRBV19 to TRBJ1-2; tentative D call: TRBD1 (5 bases). Germline lookup yields CDR1 LNHDA and CDR2 SQIVND (reference sequence). Trimming removed 4 bases at V and 2 bases at J, with 11 bases between. CDR3 length: 14 amino acids.

This chain joins TRBV9 and TRBJ2-2; maybe TRBD2 (6 bases). The CDR3 runs to 15 residues. V gave up 2 bases and J gave up 4 bases, with 12 bases separating them. In germline, CDR1 is SGDLS, CDR2 YYNGEE. Here the CDR3 reads CASSVSSVPTGELFF. CDR3 sequence (DNA): TGTGCCAGCAGCGTCTCTAGCGTCCCCACCGGGGAGCTGTTTTTT.

This clone was detected once. One end of the junction varies from germline; a read error may be responsible. In the same sample, other DNA sequences code for this CDR3. The chain carries TRBV7-2 and TRBJ2-7; the D call may be TRBD1 or TRBD2 (6 bases each). The germline gives CDR1 SGHTA, CDR2 FQGNSA. This CDR3 region has 15 residues. The CDR3 coding sequence is TGTGCCAGCAGTTGGGAAAGGGGGGACTTATACGAGCAGTACTTT. As protein: CASSWERGDLYEQYF.

Here the CDR3 DNA reads TGTGCCAGCAGCGTAGGAGTGACGGGGAGTTCTGGAAACACCATATATTTT. As protein: CASSVGVTGSSGNTIYF. The J gene is TRBJ1-3, the V gene TRBV9, with D unclear. CDR3 length: 17 amino acids. The germline gives CDR1 SGDLS, CDR2 YYNGEE. V lost 0 bases, J lost 1 base, and 14 bases lay in between.

This clone has only one observation. The sample holds other DNA sequences that translate to the same CDR3. This chain uses TRBV5-1 with TRBJ1-2, with D perhaps matching TRBD1 (6 bases). V lost 0 bases, J lost 8 bases, and 17 bases lay in between. Germline CDR1 is SGHRS and CDR2 is YFSETQ. The CDR3 extends over 15 amino acids. The chain's CDR3 is CASSLEGRGARGYTF. CDR3 DNA sequence: TGCGCCAGCAGCTTGGAGGGTCGGGGGGCGAGAGGCTACACCTTC.

V and J are TRBV28 and TRBJ2-5, with 8 bases aligning to TRBD2. Germline V CDR1 and CDR2: MDHEN, SYDVKM. The trim removed 2 bases at V and 5 bases at J, leaving 7 bases unmatched. This CDR3 spans 15 amino acids. CDR3 sequence reads: CASSLHGRAVETQYF. In DNA form, the CDR3 reads TGTGCCAGCAGTTTACACGGGAGGGCCGTGGAGACCCAGTACTTC.

The V and J genes are TRBV14 and TRBJ1-2; unclear D gene. This CDR3 has 13 amino acids. With 0 bases removed from V and 8 bases from J, the gap between germline ends came to 10 bases. Germline V lookup: CDR1 SGHDN, CDR2 FVKESK. CDR3 nucleotides: TGTGCCAGCAGCCAAGAAGTAACTGGGGGCTACACCTTC. The encoded protein is CASSQEVTGGYTF.

The CDR3 spells CASSQSRQGQNTEAFF. The CDR3 DNA is TGTGCCAGCAGCCAATCCAGACAGGGCCAAAACACTGAAGCTTTCTTT. V and J are TRBV11-3 and TRBJ1-1, with 7 bases fitting TRBD1. V was pared by 5 bases and J by 2 bases, with 11 bases of the junction left unmatched. Germline CDR1 and CDR2: SGHNT and YENEEA. This CDR3 has 16 residues.

This chain uses TRBV7-9 with TRBJ2-1; 11 bases are shared with TRBD2. After removal of 5 bases from V and 5 bases from J, the junction contained 11 bases not matched to a gene. The CDR3 runs to 17 residues. In germline, CDR1 is SEHNR, CDR2 FQNEAQ (reference sequence). This chain's CDR3 is CASSQEASGGRNNEQFF. In DNA form, the CDR3 reads TGTGCCAGCAGCCAAGAGGCTAGCGGGGGGCGTAACAATGAGCAGTTCTTC.

The rearrangement joins TRBV9 to TRBJ1-1, with D tentatively TRBD1 (6 bases). CDR1 and CDR2 from the germline V gene are SGDLS and YYNGEE. The germline V and J ends were trimmed by 2 bases and 0 bases, with 8 bases remaining between them. The CDR3 extends over 14 amino acids. The CDR3 DNA reads TGTGCCAGCAGCGTGGGGGACATGAACACTGAAGCTTTCTTT. This gives the protein CASSVGDMNTEAFF.

V is TRBV27 and J is TRBJ2-1; 14 nucleotides line up with TRBD2. The CDR3 is made up of 20 amino acids. Germline CDR1 MNHEY, CDR2 SMNVEV (reference sequence). The V and J ends lost 5 bases and 5 bases, in that order; junction bases with no gene match: 17. This CDR3 reads CASSRRLAGGLKVFHNEQFF. CDR3 sequence (DNA): TGTGCCAGCAGTCGCCGACTAGCGGGGGGGCTAAAGGTTTTCCACAATGAGCAGTTCTTC.

This rearrangement joins TRBV9 to TRBJ1-6; possible D gene TRBD1, 6 bases. CDR1 SGDLS and CDR2 YYNGEE come from the germline V gene. The length of the CDR3 is 17 residues. Trimming removed 3 bases from V and 7 bases from J, with 20 bases in between. CDR3 loop: CASSGGQRGTQNSPLHF. CDR3 DNA: TGTGCCAGCAGCGGGGGACAAAGGGGGACACAGAATTCACCCCTCCACTTT.

The chain uses TRBV15 and TRBJ1-2; D ambiguous. CDR1 is LNHNV, CDR2 YYDKDF, per germline (reference sequence). Trimming took off 2 bases at V and 8 bases at J, with 18 bases between the two ends. The CDR3 consists of 15 residues. CDR3 sequence: CATSRLGVLNLGYTF. In DNA form, the CDR3 reads TGTGCCACCAGCAGACTTGGGGTTCTTAATTTGGGCTACACCTTC.

This chain links TRBV2 with TRBJ2-4, with TRBD2 matching 9 bases. CDR3 length: 15 amino acids. V gave up 4 bases and J gave up 6 bases; unmatched junction bases: 7. Germline CDR1 and CDR2: SNHLY and FYNNEI. For the CDR3, the DNA is TGTGCCAGCAGTGTGCGGGAGGGTTTTGGAAACATTCAGTACTTC. This codes for CASSVREGFGNIQYF.

The chain uses TRBV7-2 and TRBJ2-5; the D gene is possibly TRBD1 (5 bases). V shed 3 bases and J shed 12 bases, with 14 bases lying between them. The germline V gene encodes CDR1 SGHTA and CDR2 FQGNSA. CDR3 size: 12 residues. The CDR3 loop reads CASSLQTDPKYF. CDR3 in DNA: TGTGCCAGCAGCTTGCAGACAGACCCGAAGTACTTC.

This clone was recorded once. The chain joins TRBV7-3 to TRBJ2-1; D might be TRBD2 (6 bases). The CDR3 has 14 residues. Trimming removed 5 bases from V and 0 bases from J, with 8 bases in between. Germline assignment: CDR1 SGHTA and CDR2 FQGTGA. The chain's CDR3 is CASSPGLSYNEQFF. Written as DNA, the CDR3 is TGTGCCAGCAGCCCGGGACTCTCCTACAATGAGCAGTTCTTC. The whole variable domain, filled in from reference TRBV7-3 and TRBJ2-1, reads GAGVSQTPSNKVTEKGKYVELRCDPISGHTALYWYRQSLGQGPEFLIYFQGTGAADDSGLPNDRFFAVRPEGSVSTLKIQRTERGDSAVYLCASSPGLSYNEQFFGPGTRLTVL.

This rearrangement joins TRBV5-6 to TRBJ1-6; D is perhaps TRBD1 (5 bases). Germline assignment: CDR1 SGHDT and CDR2 YYEEEE. The CDR3 length is 13 residues. Trimming removed 3 bases from V and 10 bases from J, with 11 bases in between. The CDR3 coding sequence is TGTGCCAGCAGCTGGGGACTGCGATCACCCCTCCACTTT. It specifies CASSWGLRSPLHF.

The DNA of the CDR3 is TGTGCCAGCAGCGTAGGAAGTACGGGAGAGACCCAGTACTTC. This encodes CASSVGSTGETQYF. This chain connects TRBV9 to TRBJ2-5; D ambiguous. The germline V gene has CDR1 SGDLS and CDR2 YYNGEE. The V and J ends lost 0 bases and 4 bases respectively, with 10 bases between them. The CDR3 spans 14 residues.

This clone was recorded only once. The V call is TRBV18, the J call TRBJ1-1; 7 bases are a match to TRBD1. The CDR3 consists of 17 residues. Germline values: CDR1 KGHSH, CDR2 LQKENI. J was trimmed by 5 bases and V by 0 bases; bases with no gene match: 12. The CDR3 here is CASSPPQGGLGRTEAFF. In nucleotides, the CDR3 is TGTGCCAGCTCACCACCTCAGGGGGGTTTGGGAAGAACTGAAGCTTTCTTT.

The J gene is TRBJ1-2, the V gene TRBV19, with D perhaps TRBD1 (6 bases). The V and J ends lost 2 bases and 9 bases respectively, with 22 bases between them. This CDR3 contains 16 residues. Germline CDR1 is LNHDA and CDR2 is SQIVND (reference sequence). The CDR3, as DNA: TGTGCCAGTAGTATACAAGGGACAACTTCTATTGGTCGCTACACCTTC. Translation: CASSIQGTTSIGRYTF.

The V call is TRBV7-2, the J call TRBJ2-7, with D possibly TRBD1 on 7 matching bases. V dropped 4 bases and J dropped 0 bases, with 16 bases sitting between them. The V gene's germline CDR1 is SGHTA and CDR2 FQGNSA. The CDR3 consists of 16 residues. CDR3 amino acids: CASSYRTGGSSYEQYF. CDR3 DNA sequence: TGTGCCAGCAGCTATAGGACAGGAGGGAGCTCCTACGAGCAGTACTTC.

This CDR3 reads CASSRDRGRNTIYF. The CDR3, as DNA: TGCGCCAGCAGCCGTGACAGGGGTAGGAACACCATATATTTT. V usage is TRBV4-3 and J usage is TRBJ1-3, with 8 bases fitting TRBD1. The V and J ends lost 4 bases and 7 bases, in that order; junction bases with no gene match: 6. This CDR3 has 14 residues. Germline V CDR1 and CDR2: LGHNA, YSLEER.

The V gene is TRBV5-1, the J gene TRBJ1-2, with TRBD1 as a possible D gene (6 bases). Deletions cut 0 bases from V and 8 bases from J, with 11 bases between. Germline-derived CDR1 and CDR2 are SGHRS and YFSETQ. The CDR3 sequence is 13 residues long. The chain's CDR3 is CASSLVRDTGYTF. CDR3 bases: TGCGCCAGCAGCTTGGTCAGGGACACAGGCTACACCTTC.